The clone carrying this TCR beta chain came up a few times. Clinical symptoms, serum thyroxine, TRAb, thyroid ultrasound and orbital computed tomography informed diagnoses. RNA transcripts yielded amplified TCR beta CDR3 regions. RT-PCR in the first round (using the HTBI primer set) targeted the TCR CDR3. TCRdb re-called the multiplex PCR reads with MiXCR, one entry per CDR3 protein. The table shows 490,000 or so distinct CDR3 sequences, with 22% occurring only once. These data are taken from a study of T cells in Graves' hyperthyroidism and ophthalmopathy. CDR3 length: 12 residues. V lost 0 bases and J lost 2, with 5 bases in between. Germline V gene data show CDR1 as GTSNPN and CDR2 as SVGIG (reference sequence).

The receptor's source is a woman between 65 and 79 years old with Graves' ophthalmopathy. The rearrangement uses TRBV30 and TRBJ2-7; D is possibly TRBD2 (5 bases). Sequenced material: blood. CDR3 nucleotides: TGTGCCTGGAGTGTCGGGACCTACGAGCAGTACTTC. It specifies CAWSVGTYEQYF.